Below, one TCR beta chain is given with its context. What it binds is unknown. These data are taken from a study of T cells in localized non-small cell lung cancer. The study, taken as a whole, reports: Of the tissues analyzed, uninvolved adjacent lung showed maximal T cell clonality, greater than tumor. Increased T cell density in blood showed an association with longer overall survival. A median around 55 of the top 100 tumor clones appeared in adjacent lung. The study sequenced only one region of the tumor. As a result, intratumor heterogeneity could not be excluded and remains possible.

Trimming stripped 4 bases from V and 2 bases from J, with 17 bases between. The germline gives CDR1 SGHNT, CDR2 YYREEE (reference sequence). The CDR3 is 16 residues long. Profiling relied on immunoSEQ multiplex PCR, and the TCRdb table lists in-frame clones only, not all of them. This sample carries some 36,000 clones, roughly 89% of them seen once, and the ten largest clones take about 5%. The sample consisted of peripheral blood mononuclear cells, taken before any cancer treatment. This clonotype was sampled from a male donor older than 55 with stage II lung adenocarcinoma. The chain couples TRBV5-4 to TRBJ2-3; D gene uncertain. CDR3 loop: CASSPTQTQSTDTQYF. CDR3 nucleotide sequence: TGTGCCAGCAGCCCCACCCAGACGCAATCCACAGATACGCAGTATTTT.